This T cell receptor (beta chain) was profiled in a study of CD4 T cell repertoires in COVID-19. Study-wide context: Other coronavirus spike proteins restimulated relabeled CFSE-low cells expanded with IL-2 for around 10 days.

Study-level results: Sharing of several most expanded SARS-CoV-2-reactive clonotypes across memory subsets suggested intraclonal diversification.

Points on this clone: The antigen remains unidentified.

This CDR3 contains 16 residues. V lost 4 bases, J lost 0 bases, and 4 bases stayed unmatched. In germline, CDR1 is MGHRA, CDR2 YSYEKL. Produced via immunoSEQ multiplex PCR; TCRdb's table is partial and in-frame only. The sample shows 7,000 to 8,500 clones, around four fifths of them seen only once. No culture step preceded sequencing of the ex vivo isolated memory T cells. The sample consisted of effector memory CD4+ T cells from blood, taken before the COVID-19 pandemic. The rearrangement uses TRBV4-1 and TRBJ2-5; 11 bases are shared with TRBD2. The receptor's source is a human donor who had COVID-19. CDR3 sequence reads: CASSRTSGGNQETQYF. As DNA, the CDR3 is TGCGCCAGCAGCCGCACTAGCGGGGGAAACCAAGAGACCCAGTACTTC.